The 30 T cell receptor beta chains listed next were all sequenced from one sample in a study of T cell changes during pregnancy in multiple sclerosis. Some clones are missing from TCRdb's copy, which holds only in-frame ones; the method was immunoSEQ multiplex PCR. The sample holds 36,000 or so clones; approximately 90% are singletons and the top ten take around 0.62%. Sequenced here: CD4+ T cells from peripheral blood mononuclear cells, sampled in the first trimester of pregnancy. The receptors here all came from a female donor with multiple sclerosis, enrolled in a pregnancy study.

This sequence joins TRBV5-1 and TRBJ2-5, with 10 bases identical to TRBD1. The ends lost 6 bases at V and 5 bases at J; junction bases unmatched: 13. Germline CDR1 SGHRS, CDR2 YFSETQ. The CDR3 consists of 16 residues. As DNA, the CDR3 is TGCGCCAGCACCCCGACAGGGGGCTTATCTGGGGAGACCCAGTACTTC. Protein product: CASTPTGGLSGETQYF.

The rearrangement uses TRBV5-1 and TRBJ1-1, with 8 bases that match TRBD1. The CDR3 length is 18 residues. From germline, CDR1 is SGHRS and CDR2 YFSETQ. Trimming took 0 bases from V and 1 from J; bases not matched to a gene: 11. The CDR3 loop reads CASSLGLGTGLQNTEAFF. The CDR3 bases are TGCGCCAGCAGCTTGGGCCTGGGGACAGGACTACAGAACACTGAAGCTTTCTTT.

The rearrangement joins TRBV6-1 to TRBJ1-2, with D maybe TRBD1 (5 bases). The germline V gene has CDR1 MNHNS and CDR2 SASEGT. The CDR3 totals 12 residues. Trimming left V 10 bases short and J 4 bases short, with 13 bases between. The CDR3 DNA sequence: TGTGCCATCACAAGAGACAGCTATGGCTACACCTTC. Its translation: CAITRDSYGYTF.

This chain links TRBV5-1 with TRBJ1-2; the match to TRBD1 covers 8 bases. This CDR3 region has 14 residues. V lost 2 bases and J lost 3; bases outside the gene matches: 3. Germline assignment: CDR1 SGHRS and CDR2 YFSETQ. CDR3 sequence: CASSFQGADYGYTF. The CDR3, as DNA: TGCGCCAGCAGCTTCCAGGGGGCAGACTATGGCTACACCTTC. Full variable domain (rest looked up from reference TRBV5-1 and TRBJ1-2): KAGVTQTPRYLIKTRGQQVTLSCSPISGHRSVSWYQQTPGQGLQFLFEYFSETQRNKGNFPGRFSGRQFSNSRSEMNVSTLELGDSALYLCASSFQGADYGYTFGSGTRLTVV.

The chain joins TRBV10-3 to TRBJ2-3, with 7 bases identical to TRBD2. V shed 5 bases, J shed 3 bases, and the junction held 8 bases outside the gene matches. This CDR3 contains 15 residues. Germline V gene data show CDR1 as ENHRY and CDR2 as SYGVKD. The CDR3 here is CAISWREGLTDTQYF. The CDR3, as DNA: TGTGCCATCAGTTGGAGGGAGGGCCTGACAGATACGCAGTATTTT.

The genes are TRBV5-1 and TRBJ2-7, with D possibly TRBD1 on 6 matching bases. From germline, CDR1 is SGHRS and CDR2 YFSETQ. This CDR3 is 13 amino acids long. With 4 bases removed from V and 6 bases from J, the gap between germline ends came to 14 bases. CDR3 nucleotides: TGCGCCAGCAGCCAGGACAGTCAGGGCGAGCAGTACTTC. Its protein is CASSQDSQGEQYF.

There are a few counts of this clone. This sequence joins TRBV4-2 and TRBJ1-1, with 7 bases fitting TRBD1. CDR1 and CDR2 (germline): LGHNA, YNFKEQ. V dropped 0 bases and J dropped 5; count of bases not matched to a gene: 6. CDR3 length: 15 amino acids. The DNA for the CDR3 is TGTGCCAGCAGCCAAGATGGTGGGACAGCAACTGAAGCTTTCTTT. Amino acid sequence: CASSQDGGTATEAFF.

The genes are TRBV5-7 and TRBJ2-7; 9 bases fit TRBD1. TRBV5-7 belongs to the ORF category, with a function that is uncertain. This CDR3 spans 16 amino acids. The V gene end was trimmed by 4 bases and the J gene end by 3 bases; junction bases not matched to a gene: 11. This CDR3 is CASSPRWTGANYEQYF. The CDR3 bases are TGTGCCAGCAGCCCACGATGGACAGGGGCCAACTACGAGCAGTACTTC.

This rearrangement joins TRBV18 to TRBJ1-6, with a tentative D call TRBD1 (6 bases). CDR3 length equals 15 residues. Deletions cut 3 bases from V and 5 bases from J, with 11 bases between. Germline CDR1 KGHSH, CDR2 LQKENI. The CDR3 sequence is CASSPRTDNNSPLHF. CDR3 in DNA: TGTGCCAGCTCACCCCGGACAGACAATAATTCACCCCTCCACTTT. Full variable domain (rest looked up from reference TRBV18 and TRBJ1-6): NAGVMQNPRHLVRRRGQEARLRCSPMKGHSHVYWYRQLPEEGLKFMVYLQKENIIDESGMPKERFSAEFPKEGPSILRIQQVVRGDSAAYFCASSPRTDNNSPLHFGNGTRLTVT.

The chain employs TRBV6-1 and TRBJ2-1; a weak D match, TRBD2 (5 bases). The CDR3 runs 12 residues. V gave up 7 bases and J gave up 5 bases, with 9 bases separating them. The V gene's germline CDR1 is MNHNS and CDR2 SASEGT. The CDR3 region has the DNA TGTGCCAGCATCCTAGCTAACAATGAGCAGTTCTTC. This translates into CASILANNEQFF.

The V gene is TRBV19, the J gene TRBJ1-2, with 8 bases aligning to TRBD1. Germline trimming cut 3 bases from V and 4 bases from J; bases unmatched to any gene: 4. The CDR3 contains 14 residues. Germline-derived CDR1 and CDR2 are LNHDA and SQIVND (reference sequence). The CDR3 reads CASSIPGGGYGYTF. The CDR3 nucleotides are TGTGCCAGTAGTATTCCAGGGGGCGGCTATGGCTACACCTTC.

This rearrangement joins TRBV29-1 to TRBJ1-2; no firm D call. Germline V gene lookup returns CDR1 SQVTM and CDR2 ANQGSEA. Trimming shortened V by 6 bases and J by 4 bases, and 15 bases separated the two germline ends. The CDR3 is 13 amino acids. The CDR3 loop is CSVAPGLSYGYTF. Here the CDR3 DNA reads TGCAGCGTCGCTCCGGGATTATCCTATGGCTACACCTTC.

This clone was observed a handful of times. V gene TRBV9 combines with J gene TRBJ1-1; D ambiguous. The CDR3 is 10 amino acids. V was shortened by 7 bases and J by 6 bases, with 7 bases between the two germline ends. From germline, CDR1 is SGDLS and CDR2 YYNGEE. The CDR3 bases are TGTGCCAGCCTGACACCTGAAGCTTTCTTT. Protein product: CASLTPEAFF.

The V gene is TRBV28, the J gene TRBJ2-3, with 10 bases that match TRBD2. This CDR3 contains 17 residues. Per germline, CDR1 MDHEN and CDR2 SYDVKM. The ends lost 6 bases at V and 5 bases at J; junction bases unmatched: 14. The CDR3 coding sequence is TGTGCCAGCAGACTGGGGGGCCAAGCGGGAGGGCGAGATACGCAGTATTTT. As protein: CASRLGGQAGGRDTQYF.

The V and J genes are TRBV6-6 and TRBJ1-4; the match to TRBD1 covers 7 bases. V gave up 5 bases and J gave up 2 bases; unmatched junction bases: 5. CDR1 and CDR2 from the germline V gene are MNHNY and SVGAGI (reference sequence). There are 15 residues in the CDR3. CDR3: CASSPPGQTNEKLFF. The CDR3, as DNA: TGTGCCAGCAGTCCCCCGGGACAGACTAATGAAAAACTGTTTTTT.

The V call is TRBV5-4, the J call TRBJ1-3; 10 positions match TRBD1. The CDR3 spans 14 residues. The J segment lost 3 bases and the V segment lost 4 bases, leaving 1 base of the junction unmatched. Germline CDR1 SGHNT, CDR2 YYREEE (reference sequence). The CDR3 is CASSGTGDGNTIYF. The CDR3 DNA sequence: TGTGCCAGCAGCGGGACAGGGGATGGAAACACCATATATTTT. Complete variable domain (other parts from reference TRBV5-4 and TRBJ1-3): ETGVTQSPTHLIKTRGQQVTLRCSSQSGHNTVSWYQQALGQGPQFIFQYYREEENGRGNFPPRFSGLQFPNYSSELNVNALELDDSALYLCASSGTGDGNTIYFGEGSWLTVV.

This chain links TRBV29-1 with TRBJ1-3, with 7 bases matching TRBD1. Germline values: CDR1 SQVTM, CDR2 ANQGSEA. CDR3 length: 14 amino acids. V trimming: 6 bases; J trimming: 2 bases; junction bases outside the gene matches: 7. CDR3 region: CSVAKGTAGNTIYF. CDR3 coding DNA: TGCAGCGTCGCTAAGGGGACAGCTGGAAACACCATATATTTT.

This chain joins TRBV10-1 and TRBJ2-2; tentatively, D is TRBD1 (7 bases). CDR1 and CDR2 (germline): WNHNN, SYGVQD (reference sequence). The CDR3 length is 13 residues. V dropped 7 bases and J dropped 4 bases, with 10 bases sitting between them. CDR3 bases: TGCGCCAGCACTCAGGGGGGCACCGGGGAGCTGTTTTTT. It translates to CASTQGGTGELFF.

The V gene is TRBV10-3, the J gene TRBJ1-2; the match to TRBD1 covers 8 bases. The CDR3 sequence is 13 residues long. Per the germline V gene, CDR1 is ENHRY and CDR2 is SYGVKD. V was clipped by 3 bases and J by 9 bases; unmatched bases: 6. CDR3 bases: TGTGCCATCAGTGAAGACAGGGGCGAGAGCTACACCTTC. It translates to CAISEDRGESYTF.

This clone is a singleton in its sample. CDR3 in DNA: TGTGCCAGCAGCTTCGGACTAGCGGGGGGAAAGGACACCGGGGAGCTGTTTTTT. Translating gives CASSFGLAGGKDTGELFF. V gene TRBV5-4 combines with J gene TRBJ2-2, with 14 positions matching TRBD2. Trimming cost V 2 bases and J 3 bases; bases outside gene matches: 6. CDR3 size: 18 residues. Germline lookup yields CDR1 SGHNT and CDR2 YYREEE (reference sequence).

V is TRBV18 and J is TRBJ1-1; tentatively, D is TRBD1 (5 bases). Germline assignment: CDR1 KGHSH and CDR2 LQKENI. The CDR3 is made up of 15 amino acids. The germline V and J ends were trimmed by 5 bases and 1 base, with 14 bases remaining between them. In DNA form, the CDR3 reads TGTGCCAGCTCATCGCCGACAGAGCCGAACACTGAAGCTTTCTTT. It yields the protein CASSSPTEPNTEAFF.

The rearrangement joins TRBV5-1 to TRBJ1-2; the D is unclear. Between the trimmed V and J ends, which lost 4 bases and 5 bases, there was a span of 15 bases. The CDR3 runs to 14 residues. Germline V CDR1 and CDR2: SGHRS, YFSETQ. CDR3 region: CASSPLQDTYGYTF. DNA of the CDR3: TGCGCCAGCAGCCCCCTCCAGGATACTTATGGCTACACCTTC.

J is TRBJ2-2 and V is TRBV28; 8 nucleotides align to TRBD1. Germline CDR1 is MDHEN and CDR2 is SYDVKM. The CDR3 extends over 14 amino acids. The V and J ends lost 6 bases and 4 bases, in that order; junction bases with no gene match: 4. CDR3 protein: CASRGQGATGELFF. As DNA, the CDR3 is TGTGCCAGCAGAGGACAGGGAGCCACCGGGGAGCTGTTTTTT. The entire variable domain, with the rest obtained from reference TRBV28 and TRBJ2-2, is as follows: DVKVTQSSRYLVKRTGEKVFLECVQDMDHENMFWYRQDPGLGLRLIYFSYDVKMKEKGDIPEGYSVSREKKERFSLILESASTNQTSMYLCASRGQGATGELFFGEGSRLTVL.

This chain connects TRBV9 to TRBJ2-1; 10 positions match TRBD2. The CDR3 totals 19 residues. Germline V gene lookup returns CDR1 SGDLS and CDR2 YYNGEE. V dropped 1 base and J dropped 8; count of bases not matched to a gene: 18. This CDR3 is CASSVKSGRASGAFDEQFF. In nucleotides, the CDR3 is TGTGCCAGCAGCGTAAAAAGCGGGAGGGCATCCGGGGCCTTTGATGAGCAGTTCTTC. Drawing the rest from reference TRBV9 and TRBJ2-1, the complete variable domain is DSGVTQTPKHLITATGQRVTLRCSPRSGDLSVYWYQQSLDQGLQFLIQYYNGEERAKGNILERFSAQQFPDLHSELNLSSLELGDSALYFCASSVKSGRASGAFDEQFFGPGTRLTVL.

The chain combines TRBV25-1 with TRBJ1-2; TRBD1 might be the D (6 bases). Per germline, CDR1 MGHDK and CDR2 SYGVNS. The CDR3 contains 13 residues. V dropped 6 bases and J dropped 7 bases, with 15 bases sitting between them. CDR3 sequence (DNA): TGTGCCAGCAGCCCAACAGGGTCATCTGGCTACACCTTC. This encodes CASSPTGSSGYTF.

As to this clone: The identical CDR3 is also encoded by other nucleotide sequences in the sample. The V call is TRBV6-1, the J call TRBJ2-1; 10 bases map to TRBD2. From germline, CDR1 is MNHNS and CDR2 SASEGT. The CDR3 is 14 residues long. J lost 4 bases, V lost 8 bases, and 5 bases had no gene match. CDR3 protein: CASLGLAVYNEQFF. Here the CDR3 DNA reads TGTGCCAGCCTCGGACTAGCGGTTTACAATGAGCAGTTCTTC.

The chain carries TRBV19 and TRBJ1-4; the match to TRBD1 covers 8 bases. After removal of 3 bases from V and 8 bases from J, the junction contained 5 bases not matched to a gene. CDR1 and CDR2 from the germline V gene are LNHDA and SQIVND (reference sequence). This CDR3 has 14 amino acids. The CDR3 nucleotides are TGTGCCAGTAGTATTCAGGGGGCGAACGAAAAACTGTTTTTT. Translation: CASSIQGANEKLFF.

The genes are TRBV7-2 and TRBJ2-7; TRBD1 aligns across 7 bases. Germline V gives CDR1 SGHTA, CDR2 FQGNSA. V shed 5 bases and J 5 bases; nucleotides not matched to a gene: 9. CDR3 size: 14 residues. CDR3 sequence reads: CASSRQGEGHEQYF. The CDR3 nucleotides read TGTGCCAGCAGCCGACAGGGAGAGGGCCACGAGCAGTACTTC.

The chain couples TRBV19 to TRBJ1-1; D not resolved. The germline CDR1 and CDR2 sequences are LNHDA and SQIVND (reference sequence). There are 16 residues in the CDR3. Between the trimmed V and J ends, which lost 5 bases and 1 base, there was a span of 17 bases. CDR3 bases: TGTGCCAGTAGTCCCTATCGGAGTCTTTGGAACACTGAAGCTTTCTTT. Its translation: CASSPYRSLWNTEAFF.

The chain has TRBV7-9 and TRBJ2-3; 11 nucleotides align to TRBD2. Looked up from germline, CDR1 is SEHNR and CDR2 is FQNEAQ (reference sequence). This CDR3 is built from 16 residues. Unmatched junction bases numbered 4, after V lost 3 bases and J lost 2 bases. The CDR3 protein is CASSFGTSGTTDTQYF. The CDR3 bases are TGTGCCAGCAGCTTCGGGACTAGCGGCACCACAGATACGCAGTATTTT.